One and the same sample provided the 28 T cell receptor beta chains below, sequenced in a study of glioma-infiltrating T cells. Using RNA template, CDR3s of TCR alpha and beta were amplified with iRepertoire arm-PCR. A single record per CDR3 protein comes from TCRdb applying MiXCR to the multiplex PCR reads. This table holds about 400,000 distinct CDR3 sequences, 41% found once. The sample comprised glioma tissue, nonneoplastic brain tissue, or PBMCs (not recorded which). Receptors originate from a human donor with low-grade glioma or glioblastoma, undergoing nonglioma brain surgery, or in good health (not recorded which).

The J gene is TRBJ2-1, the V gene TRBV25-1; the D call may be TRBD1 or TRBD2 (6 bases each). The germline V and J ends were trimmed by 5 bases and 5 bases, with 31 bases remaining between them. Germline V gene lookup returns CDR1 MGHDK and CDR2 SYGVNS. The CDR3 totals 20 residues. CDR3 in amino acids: CASSPPPQGRGLPEDNEQFF. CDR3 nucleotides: TGTGCCAGCAGTCCACCCCCCCAGGGGCGGGGACTCCCAGAGGACAATGAGCAGTTCTTC.

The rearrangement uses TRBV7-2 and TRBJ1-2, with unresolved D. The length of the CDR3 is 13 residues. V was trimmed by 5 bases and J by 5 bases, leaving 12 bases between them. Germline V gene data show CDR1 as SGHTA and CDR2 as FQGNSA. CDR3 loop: CASSPQLEYGYTF. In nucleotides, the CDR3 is TGTGCCAGCAGCCCACAACTAGAGTATGGCTACACCTTC.

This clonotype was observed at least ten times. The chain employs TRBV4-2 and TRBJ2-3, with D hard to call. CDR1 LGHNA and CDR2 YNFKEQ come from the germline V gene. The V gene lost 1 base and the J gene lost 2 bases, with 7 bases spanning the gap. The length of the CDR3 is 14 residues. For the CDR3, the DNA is TGTGCCAGCAGCCAAGTTATCCTCACAGATACGCAGTATTTT. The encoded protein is CASSQVILTDTQYF.

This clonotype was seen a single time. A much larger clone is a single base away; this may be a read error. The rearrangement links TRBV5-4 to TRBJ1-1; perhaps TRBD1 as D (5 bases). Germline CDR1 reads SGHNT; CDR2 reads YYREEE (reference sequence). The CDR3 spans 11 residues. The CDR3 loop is CASGLRGEAFF. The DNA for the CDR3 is TGTGCCAGCGGCTTGAGGGGTGAAGCTTTCTTT.

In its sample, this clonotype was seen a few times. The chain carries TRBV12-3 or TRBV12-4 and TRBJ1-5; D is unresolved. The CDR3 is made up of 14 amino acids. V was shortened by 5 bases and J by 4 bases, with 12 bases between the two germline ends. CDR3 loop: CASSTAVGNQPQHF. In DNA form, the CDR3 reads TGTGCCAGCAGTACAGCAGTAGGGAATCAGCCCCAGCATTTT.

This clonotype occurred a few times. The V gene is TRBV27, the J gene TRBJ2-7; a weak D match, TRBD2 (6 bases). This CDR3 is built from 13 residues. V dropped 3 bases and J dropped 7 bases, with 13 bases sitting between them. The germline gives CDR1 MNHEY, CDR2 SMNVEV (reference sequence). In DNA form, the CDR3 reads TGTGCCAGCAGTTTTGGGACGGCGGGGGAGCAGTACTTC. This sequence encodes CASSFGTAGEQYF.

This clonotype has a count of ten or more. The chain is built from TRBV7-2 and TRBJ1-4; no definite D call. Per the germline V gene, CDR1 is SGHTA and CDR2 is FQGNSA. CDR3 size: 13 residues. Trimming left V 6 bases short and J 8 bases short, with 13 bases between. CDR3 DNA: TGTGCCAGCAGGCCACCCAGGTTGGAAAAACTGTTTTTT. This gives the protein CASRPPRLEKLFF.

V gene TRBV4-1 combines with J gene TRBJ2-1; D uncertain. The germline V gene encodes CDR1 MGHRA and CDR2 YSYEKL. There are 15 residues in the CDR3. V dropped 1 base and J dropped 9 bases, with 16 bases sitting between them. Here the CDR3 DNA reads TGCGCCAGCAGCCAAGTTGGTCTAGTTGATGGTGAGCAGTTCTTC. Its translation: CASSQVGLVDGEQFF.

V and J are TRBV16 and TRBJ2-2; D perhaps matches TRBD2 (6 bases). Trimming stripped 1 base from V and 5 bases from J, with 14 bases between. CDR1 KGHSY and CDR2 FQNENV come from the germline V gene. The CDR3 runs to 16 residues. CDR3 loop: CASSQFRGSKTGELFF. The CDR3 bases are TGTGCCAGCAGCCAATTCCGGGGGAGTAAGACCGGGGAGCTGTTTTTT.

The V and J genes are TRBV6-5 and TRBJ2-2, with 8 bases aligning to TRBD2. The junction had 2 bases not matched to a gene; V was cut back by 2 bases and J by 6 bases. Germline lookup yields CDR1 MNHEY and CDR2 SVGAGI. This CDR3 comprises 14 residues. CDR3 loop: CASSYKAGAGELFF. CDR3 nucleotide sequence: TGTGCCAGCAGTTACAAAGCGGGAGCCGGGGAGCTGTTTTTT.

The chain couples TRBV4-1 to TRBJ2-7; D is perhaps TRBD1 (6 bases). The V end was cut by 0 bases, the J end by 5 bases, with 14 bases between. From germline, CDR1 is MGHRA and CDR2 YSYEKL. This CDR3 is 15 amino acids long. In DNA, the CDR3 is TGCGCCAGCAGCCAAGACCGTGGGGGCAGGGACGAGCAGTACTTC. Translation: CASSQDRGGRDEQYF.

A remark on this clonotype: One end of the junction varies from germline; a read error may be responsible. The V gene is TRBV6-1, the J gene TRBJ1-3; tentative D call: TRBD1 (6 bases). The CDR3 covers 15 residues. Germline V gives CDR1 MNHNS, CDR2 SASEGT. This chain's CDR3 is CAISEGQFSGNTIYF. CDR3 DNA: TGTGCCATCAGTGAAGGACAGTTCTCTGGAAACACCATATATTTT.

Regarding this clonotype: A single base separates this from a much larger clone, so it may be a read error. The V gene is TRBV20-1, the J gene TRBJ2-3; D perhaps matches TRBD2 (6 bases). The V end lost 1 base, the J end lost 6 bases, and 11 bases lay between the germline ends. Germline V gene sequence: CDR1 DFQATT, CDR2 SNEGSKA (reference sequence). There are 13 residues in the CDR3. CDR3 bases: TGCAGTGCTAGAGGGACTATGAAGGATACGCAGTATTTT. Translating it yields CSARGTMKDTQYF.

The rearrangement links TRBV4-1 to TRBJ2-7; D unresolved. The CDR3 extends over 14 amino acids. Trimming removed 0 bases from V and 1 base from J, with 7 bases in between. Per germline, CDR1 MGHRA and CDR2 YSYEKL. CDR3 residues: CASSQEPYSYEQYF. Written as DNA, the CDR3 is TGCGCCAGCAGCCAAGAGCCCTATTCCTACGAGCAGTACTTC.

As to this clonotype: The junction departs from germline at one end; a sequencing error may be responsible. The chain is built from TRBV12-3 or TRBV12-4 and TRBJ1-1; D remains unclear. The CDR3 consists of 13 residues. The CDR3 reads CASSLVGFDEAFF. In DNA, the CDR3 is TGTGCCAGCAGCTTAGTAGGGTTTGATGAAGCTTTCTTT.

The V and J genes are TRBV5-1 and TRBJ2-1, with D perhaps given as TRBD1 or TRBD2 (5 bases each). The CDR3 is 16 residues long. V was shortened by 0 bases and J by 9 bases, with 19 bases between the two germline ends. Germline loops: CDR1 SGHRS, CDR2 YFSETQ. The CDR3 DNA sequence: TGCGCCAGCAGCTTGGCCTGGGACGGTGGATTCGGTGAGCAGTTCTTC. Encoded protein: CASSLAWDGGFGEQFF.

CDR3 in amino acids: CSARRTVYYEQYF. Here the CDR3 DNA reads TGCAGTGCTAGACGAACGGTTTACTACGAGCAGTACTTC. This sequence joins TRBV20-1 and TRBJ2-7; D is unresolved. Germline assignment: CDR1 DFQATT and CDR2 SNEGSKA (reference sequence). The CDR3 runs 13 residues. Trimming pared 2 bases from V and 3 bases from J, leaving 11 bases between.

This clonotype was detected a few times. The CDR3 spells CASSPSAFLRNTIYF. The CDR3, as DNA: TGTGCCAGCTCACCTTCGGCTTTCCTGCGAAACACCATATATTTT. The rearrangement joins TRBV18 to TRBJ1-3; D is unclear. Trimming took off 3 bases at V and 5 bases at J, with 14 bases between the two ends. The CDR3 is 15 amino acids. CDR1 is KGHSH and CDR2 is LQKENI in the germline V gene.

The CDR3: CASSPLAETSYNEQFF. CDR3 coding DNA: TGTGCCAGCAGCCCCTTAGCGGAGACGTCCTACAATGAGCAGTTCTTC. This chain uses TRBV7-6 with TRBJ2-1, with TRBD2 as a possible D gene (6 bases). Between the trimmed V and J ends, which lost 5 bases and 1 base, there was a span of 15 bases. The CDR3 runs 16 residues. CDR1 is SGHVS and CDR2 is FNYEAQ in the germline V gene.

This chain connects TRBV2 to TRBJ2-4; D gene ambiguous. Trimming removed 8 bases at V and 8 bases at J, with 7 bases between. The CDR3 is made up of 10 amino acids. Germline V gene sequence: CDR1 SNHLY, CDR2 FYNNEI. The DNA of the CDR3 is TGTGCCAGCTCCCTTGACATTCAGTACTTC. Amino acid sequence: CASSLDIQYF.

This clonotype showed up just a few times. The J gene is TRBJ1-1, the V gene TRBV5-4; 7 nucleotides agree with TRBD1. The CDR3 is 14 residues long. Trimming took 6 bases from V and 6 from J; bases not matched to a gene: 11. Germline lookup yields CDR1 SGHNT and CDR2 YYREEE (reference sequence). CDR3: CASNLPGTAAEAFF. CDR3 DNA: TGTGCCAGCAACCTACCTGGGACAGCCGCTGAAGCTTTCTTT.

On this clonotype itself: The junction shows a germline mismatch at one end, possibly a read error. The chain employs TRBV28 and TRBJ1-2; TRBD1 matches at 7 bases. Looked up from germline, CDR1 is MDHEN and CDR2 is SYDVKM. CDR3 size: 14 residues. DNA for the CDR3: TGTGCCGGCAGTCTGGGGGACAGTAGCTATGGCTACACCTTC. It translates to CAGSLGDSSYGYTF.

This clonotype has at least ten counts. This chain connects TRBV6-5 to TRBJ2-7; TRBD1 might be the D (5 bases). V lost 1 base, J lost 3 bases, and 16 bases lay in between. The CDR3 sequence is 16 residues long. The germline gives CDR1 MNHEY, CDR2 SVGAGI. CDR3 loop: CASSYYGSGLHYEQYF. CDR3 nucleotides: TGTGCCAGCAGTTACTATGGTTCAGGGCTCCACTACGAGCAGTACTTC.

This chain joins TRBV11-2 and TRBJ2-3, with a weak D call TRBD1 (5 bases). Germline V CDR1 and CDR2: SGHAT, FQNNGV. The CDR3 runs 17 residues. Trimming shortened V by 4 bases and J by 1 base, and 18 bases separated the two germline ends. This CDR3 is CASSSTFGAAGTDTQYF. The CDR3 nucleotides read TGTGCCAGCAGCTCCACCTTTGGGGCGGCGGGCACAGATACGCAGTATTTT.

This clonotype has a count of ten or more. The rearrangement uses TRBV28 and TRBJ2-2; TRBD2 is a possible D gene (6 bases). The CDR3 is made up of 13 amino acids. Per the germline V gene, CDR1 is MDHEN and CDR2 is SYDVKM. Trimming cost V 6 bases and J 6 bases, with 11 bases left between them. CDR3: CASRSRLAGELFF. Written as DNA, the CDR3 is TGTGCCAGCAGATCCCGACTAGCCGGGGAGCTGTTTTTT.

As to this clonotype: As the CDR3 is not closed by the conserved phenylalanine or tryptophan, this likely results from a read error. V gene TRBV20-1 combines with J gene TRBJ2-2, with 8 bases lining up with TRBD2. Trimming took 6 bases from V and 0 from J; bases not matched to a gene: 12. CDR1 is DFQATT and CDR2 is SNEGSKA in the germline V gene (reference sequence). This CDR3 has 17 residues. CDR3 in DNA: TGCAGTGCCACCCAACTAGCGGATTACTCGAACACCGGGGAGCTGTTTTTG. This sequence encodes CSATQLADYSNTGELFL.

CDR3 protein: CASSPRGGREVYNEQFF. Here the CDR3 DNA reads TGTGCCAGCAGCCCACGGGGTGGGCGGGAGGTGTACAATGAGCAGTTCTTC. The gene calls are TRBV7-3 and TRBJ2-1; 8 bases line up with TRBD2. Germline V lookup: CDR1 SGHTA, CDR2 FQGTGA. This CDR3 has 17 residues. V was pared by 5 bases and J by 4 bases, with 13 bases of the junction left unmatched.

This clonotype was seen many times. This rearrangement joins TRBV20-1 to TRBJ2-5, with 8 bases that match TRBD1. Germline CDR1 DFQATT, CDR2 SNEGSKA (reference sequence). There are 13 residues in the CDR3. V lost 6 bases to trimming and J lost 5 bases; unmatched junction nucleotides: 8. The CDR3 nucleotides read TGCAGTGCCAGGACAGGGTTAGAGGAGACCCAGTACTTC. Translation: CSARTGLEETQYF.